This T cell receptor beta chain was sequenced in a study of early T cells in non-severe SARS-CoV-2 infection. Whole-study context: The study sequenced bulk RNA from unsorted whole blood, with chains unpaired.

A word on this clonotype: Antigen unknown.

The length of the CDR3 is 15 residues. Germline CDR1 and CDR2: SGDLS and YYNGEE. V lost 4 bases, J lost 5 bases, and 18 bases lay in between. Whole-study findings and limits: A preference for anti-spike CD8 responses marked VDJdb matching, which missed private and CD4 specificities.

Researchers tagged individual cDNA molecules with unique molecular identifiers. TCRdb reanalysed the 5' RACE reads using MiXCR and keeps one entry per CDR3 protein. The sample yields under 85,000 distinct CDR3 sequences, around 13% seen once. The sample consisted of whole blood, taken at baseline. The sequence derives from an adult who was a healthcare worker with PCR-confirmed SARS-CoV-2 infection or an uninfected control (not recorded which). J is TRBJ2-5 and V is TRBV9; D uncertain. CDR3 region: CASSTQSIGMETQYF. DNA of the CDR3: TGTGCCAGCAGCACCCAATCCATAGGGATGGAGACCCAGTACTTC.